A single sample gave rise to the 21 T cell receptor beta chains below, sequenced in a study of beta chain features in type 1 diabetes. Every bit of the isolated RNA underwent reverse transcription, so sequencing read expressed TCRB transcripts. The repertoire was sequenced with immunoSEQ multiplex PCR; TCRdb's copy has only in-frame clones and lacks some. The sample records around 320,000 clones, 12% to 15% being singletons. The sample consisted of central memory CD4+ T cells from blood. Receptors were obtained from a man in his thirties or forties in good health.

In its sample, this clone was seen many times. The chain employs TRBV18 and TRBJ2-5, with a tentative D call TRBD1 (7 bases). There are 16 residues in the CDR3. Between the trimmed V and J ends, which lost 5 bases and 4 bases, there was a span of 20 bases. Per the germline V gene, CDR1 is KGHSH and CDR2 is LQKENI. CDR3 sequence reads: CASSVNGGGAGETQYF. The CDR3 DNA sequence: TGTGCCAGCTCAGTCAACGGAGGGGGCGCGGGAGAGACCCAGTACTTC.

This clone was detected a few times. The CDR3 loop reads CASTATLTGRDQETQYF. The CDR3 DNA reads as TGTGCCAGCACCGCGACCCTGACGGGAAGGGATCAGGAGACCCAGTACTTC. This sequence joins TRBV28 and TRBJ2-5; D may be TRBD2 (5 bases). This CDR3 spans 17 amino acids. The V gene's germline CDR1 is MDHEN and CDR2 SYDVKM. V gave up 7 bases and J gave up 5 bases, with 26 bases separating them.

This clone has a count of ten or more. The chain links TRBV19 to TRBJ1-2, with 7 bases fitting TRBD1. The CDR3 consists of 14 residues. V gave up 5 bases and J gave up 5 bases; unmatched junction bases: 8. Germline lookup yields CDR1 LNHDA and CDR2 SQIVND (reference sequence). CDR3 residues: CASSPSGGRYGYTF. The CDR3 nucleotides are TGTGCCAGTAGTCCCTCAGGGGGTAGATATGGCTACACCTTC. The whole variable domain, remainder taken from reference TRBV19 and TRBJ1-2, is DGGITQSPKYLFRKEGQNVTLSCEQNLNHDAMYWYRQDPGQGLRLIYYSQIVNDFQKGDIAEGYSVSREKKESFPLTVTSAQKNPTAFYLCASSPSGGRYGYTFGSGTRLTVV.

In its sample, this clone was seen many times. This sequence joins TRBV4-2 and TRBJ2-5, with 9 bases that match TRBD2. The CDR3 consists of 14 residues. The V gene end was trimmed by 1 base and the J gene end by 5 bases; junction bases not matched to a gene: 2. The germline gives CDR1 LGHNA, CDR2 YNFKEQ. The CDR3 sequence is CASSQGSGSETQYF. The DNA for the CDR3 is TGTGCCAGCAGCCAAGGTAGCGGGAGTGAGACCCAGTACTTC.

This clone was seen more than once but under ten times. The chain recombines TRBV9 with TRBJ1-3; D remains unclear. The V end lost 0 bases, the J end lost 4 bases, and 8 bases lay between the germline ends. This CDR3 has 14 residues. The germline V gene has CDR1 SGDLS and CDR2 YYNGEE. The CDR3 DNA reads TGTGCCAGCAGCGTAGCTGCACTCGGAAACACCATATATTTT. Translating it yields CASSVAALGNTIYF. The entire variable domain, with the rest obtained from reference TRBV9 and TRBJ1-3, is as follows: DSGVTQTPKHLITATGQRVTLRCSPRSGDLSVYWYQQSLDQGLQFLIQYYNGEERAKGNILERFSAQQFPDLHSELNLSSLELGDSALYFCASSVAALGNTIYFGEGSWLTVV.

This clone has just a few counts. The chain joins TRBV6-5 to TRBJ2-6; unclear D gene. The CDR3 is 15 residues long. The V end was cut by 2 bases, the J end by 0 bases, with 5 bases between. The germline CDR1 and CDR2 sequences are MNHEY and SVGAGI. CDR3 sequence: CASSYDTSGANVLTF. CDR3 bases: TGTGCCAGCAGTTACGACACCTCTGGGGCCAACGTCCTGACTTTC.

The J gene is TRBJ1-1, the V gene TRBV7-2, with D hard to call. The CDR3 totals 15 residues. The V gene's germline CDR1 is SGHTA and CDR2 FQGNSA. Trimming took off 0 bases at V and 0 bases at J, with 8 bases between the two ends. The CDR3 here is CASSLADAMNTEAFF. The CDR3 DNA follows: TGTGCCAGCAGCTTAGCGGATGCAATGAACACTGAAGCTTTCTTT.

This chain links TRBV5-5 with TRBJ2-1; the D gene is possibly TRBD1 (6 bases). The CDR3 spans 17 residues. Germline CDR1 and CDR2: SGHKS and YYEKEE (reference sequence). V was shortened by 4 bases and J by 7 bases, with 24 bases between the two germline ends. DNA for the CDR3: TGTGCCAGCAGCGCCCTGTCCCCCGGGACACCAAAGAATGAGCAGTTCTTC. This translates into CASSALSPGTPKNEQFF. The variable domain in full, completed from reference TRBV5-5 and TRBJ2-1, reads DAGVTQSPTHLIKTRGQQVTLRCSPISGHKSVSWYQQVLGQGPQFIFQYYEKEERGRGNFPDRFSARQFPNYSSELNVNALLLGDSALYLCASSALSPGTPKNEQFFGPGTRLTVL.

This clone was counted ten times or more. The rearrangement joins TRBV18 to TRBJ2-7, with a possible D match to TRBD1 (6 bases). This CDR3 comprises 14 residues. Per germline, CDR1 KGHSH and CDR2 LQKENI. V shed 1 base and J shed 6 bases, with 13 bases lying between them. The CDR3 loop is CASSPRGQSLEQYF. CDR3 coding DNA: TGTGCCAGCTCACCACGAGGACAGTCCCTCGAGCAGTACTTC.

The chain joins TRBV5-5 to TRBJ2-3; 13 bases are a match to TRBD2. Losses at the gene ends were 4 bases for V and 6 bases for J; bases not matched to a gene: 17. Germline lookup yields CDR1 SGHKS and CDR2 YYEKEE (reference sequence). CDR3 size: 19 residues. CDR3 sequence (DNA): TGTGCCAGCAGCAGTCAAAGGACTAGCGGGAGCTGGATCGGGGATACGCAGTATTTT. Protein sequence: CASSSQRTSGSWIGDTQYF.

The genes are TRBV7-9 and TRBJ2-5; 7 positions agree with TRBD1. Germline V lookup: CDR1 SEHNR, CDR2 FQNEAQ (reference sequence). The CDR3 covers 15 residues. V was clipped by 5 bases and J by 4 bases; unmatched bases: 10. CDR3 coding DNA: TGTGCCAGCAGCGCAGGGGGATTCCTAGTAGAGACCCAGTACTTC. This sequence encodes CASSAGGFLVETQYF.

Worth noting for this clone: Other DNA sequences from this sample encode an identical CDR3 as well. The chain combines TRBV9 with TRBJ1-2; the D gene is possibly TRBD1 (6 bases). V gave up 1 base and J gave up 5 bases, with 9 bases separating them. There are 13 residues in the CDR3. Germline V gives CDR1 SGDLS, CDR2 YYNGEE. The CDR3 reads CASSVRGGYGYTF. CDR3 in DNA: TGTGCCAGCAGCGTACGAGGGGGGTATGGCTACACCTTC.

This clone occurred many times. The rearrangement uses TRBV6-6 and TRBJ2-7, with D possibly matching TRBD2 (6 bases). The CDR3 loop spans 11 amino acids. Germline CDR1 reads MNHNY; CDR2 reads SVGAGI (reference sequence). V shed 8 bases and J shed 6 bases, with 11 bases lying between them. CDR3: CASFLGGEQYF. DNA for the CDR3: TGTGCCAGCTTCCTCGGGGGCGAGCAGTACTTC.

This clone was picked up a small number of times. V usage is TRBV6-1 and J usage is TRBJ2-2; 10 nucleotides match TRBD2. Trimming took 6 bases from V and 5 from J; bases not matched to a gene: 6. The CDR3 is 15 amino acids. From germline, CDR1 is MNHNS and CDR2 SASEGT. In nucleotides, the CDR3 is TGTGCCAGCAGGCCTAGCGGGAGAATGACCGGGGAGCTGTTTTTT. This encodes CASRPSGRMTGELFF.

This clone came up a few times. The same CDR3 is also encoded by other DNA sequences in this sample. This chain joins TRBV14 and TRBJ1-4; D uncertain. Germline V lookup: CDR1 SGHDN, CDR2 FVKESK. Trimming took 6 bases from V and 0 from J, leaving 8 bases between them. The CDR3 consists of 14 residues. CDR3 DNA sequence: TGTGCCAGCAGTCCGAGGGCAACTAATGAAAAACTGTTTTTT. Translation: CASSPRATNEKLFF.

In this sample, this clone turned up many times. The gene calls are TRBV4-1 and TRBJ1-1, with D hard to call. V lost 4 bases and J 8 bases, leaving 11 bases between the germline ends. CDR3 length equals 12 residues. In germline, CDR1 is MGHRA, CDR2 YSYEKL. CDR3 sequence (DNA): TGCGCCAGCAGCCGAGGACGGTCGGAAGCTTTCTTT. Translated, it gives CASSRGRSEAFF.

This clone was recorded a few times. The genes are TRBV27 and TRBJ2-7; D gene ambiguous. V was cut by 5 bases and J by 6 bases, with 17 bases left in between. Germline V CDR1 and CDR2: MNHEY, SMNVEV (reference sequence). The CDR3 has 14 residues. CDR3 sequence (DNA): TGTGCCAGCAGTCAAAGGGTAGGTCTGGGCGAGCAGTACGTC. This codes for CASSQRVGLGEQYV.

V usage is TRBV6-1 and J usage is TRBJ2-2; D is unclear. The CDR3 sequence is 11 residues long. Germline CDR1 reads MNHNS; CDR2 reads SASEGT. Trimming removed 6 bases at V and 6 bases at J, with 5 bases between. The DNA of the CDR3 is TGTGCCAGCAGCCGGGCCGGGGAGCTGTTTTTT. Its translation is CASSRAGELFF.

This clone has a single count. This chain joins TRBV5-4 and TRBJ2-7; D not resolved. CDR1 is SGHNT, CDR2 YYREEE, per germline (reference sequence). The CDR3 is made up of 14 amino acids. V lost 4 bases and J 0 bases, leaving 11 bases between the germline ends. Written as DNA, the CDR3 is TGTGCCAGCAGCCCTAGTGTGGGCTCCTACGAGCAGTACGTC. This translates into CASSPSVGSYEQYV.

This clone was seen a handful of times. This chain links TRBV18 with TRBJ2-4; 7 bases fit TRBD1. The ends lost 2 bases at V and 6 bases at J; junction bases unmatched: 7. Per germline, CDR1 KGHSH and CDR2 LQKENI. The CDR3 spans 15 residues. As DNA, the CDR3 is TGTGCCAGCTCACCAACGGGACAGAGTAGAAACATTCAGTACTTC. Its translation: CASSPTGQSRNIQYF. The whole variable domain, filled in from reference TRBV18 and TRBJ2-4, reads NAGVMQNPRHLVRRRGQEARLRCSPMKGHSHVYWYRQLPEEGLKFMVYLQKENIIDESGMPKERFSAEFPKEGPSILRIQQVVRGDSAAYFCASSPTGQSRNIQYFGAGTRLSVL.

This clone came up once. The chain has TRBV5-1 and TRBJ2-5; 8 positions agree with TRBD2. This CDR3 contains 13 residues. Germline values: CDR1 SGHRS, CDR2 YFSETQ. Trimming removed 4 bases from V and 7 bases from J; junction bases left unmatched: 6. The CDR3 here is CASSQVREGTQYF. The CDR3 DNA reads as TGCGCCAGCAGCCAAGTCCGGGAGGGGACCCAGTACTTC.